This record concerns one T cell receptor (beta chain) sequence. Its specificity is unknown. CDR1 is MDHEN and CDR2 is SYDVKM in the germline V gene. CDR3 length: 11 amino acids. Trimming stripped 3 bases from V and 7 bases from J, with 4 bases between. This sample is part of a study of T cells in localized non-small cell lung cancer. Findings and caveats of the study: Heterogeneity stays possible, as sequencing covered only one tumor region. Longer overall survival was seen with higher T cell density measured in blood. A median approximately 57 of the top 100 tumor clones appeared in adjacent lung. The study found T cell clonality highest in uninvolved adjacent lung, above tumor.

Libraries were prepared by immunoSEQ multiplex PCR; TCRdb keeps only in-frame clonotypes and omits some of them. The sample carries 21,000 or so clones, 88% recorded once. The chain joins TRBV28 to TRBJ2-1; D gene uncertain. The material sequenced was peripheral blood mononuclear cells, taken before any cancer treatment. This receptor was obtained from a male donor at least 60 years old with stage II lung adenocarcinoma. Written as DNA, the CDR3 is TGTGCCAGCAGTTTCCGGAATGAGCAGTTCTTC. Residues: CASSFRNEQFF.